This T cell receptor beta chain was sequenced for a study of cytomegalovirus exposure and HLA in healthy donors. Overall study findings and caveats: Fewer than 200 TCR beta chains were listed as cytomegalovirus-associated. Specificity for CMV antigens was confirmed in vitro for a few of the CMV-associated chains. Relative to equally common others, HLA-associated TCR beta chains showed greater clonal expansion in a later analysis.

The PCR made use of 60 Vbeta and 13 Jbeta primers. Using immunoSEQ multiplex PCR, the repertoire was profiled, and TCRdb retains in-frame clones only, with some absent. Altogether around 150,000 clones are present, about 80% being singletons, with the ten largest covering approximately 4%. Concerning this clone itself: Its target is unknown.

This TCR was sampled from a man between 18 and 29 years old in good health and CMV-seronegative. Sample: PBMCs.

CDR3 bases: TGCAGCGTTGAAGATATGTACAATGAGCAGTTCTTC. Residues: CSVEDMYNEQFF. V usage is TRBV29-1 and J usage is TRBJ2-1; D gene unclear. Germline CDR1 reads SQVTM; CDR2 reads ANQGSEA. The CDR3 sequence is 12 residues long. V dropped 0 bases and J dropped 4 bases, with 4 bases sitting between them.